A selection of T cell receptor beta chains follows, all from one sample in a study of shared clonotypes between healthy human individuals. The table came from immunoSEQ multiplex PCR; TCRdb's copy has only in-frame clones and leaves some out. The data hold around 2.1 million clones, with around 95% observed a single time. The sequenced sample was naive CD4+ T cells sorted from blood. These receptors were taken from a man between 18 and 35 years old in good health. The CDR3 runs from the conserved cysteine through the conserved F or W. A D gene is named only where the DNA matches it firmly. Expanded clones get a size class; other rows say once, few or many, or leave the size out.

-	TRBV10-2	TRBJ1-2	-	TGCGCCACCTCACCATTACTACAGGGAAATGGCTACACCTTC	CATSPLLQGNGYTF
TRBD1	TRBV19	TRBJ1-5	-	TGTGCCAGTAGTATAGGACAGGGTCCGGGCAATCAGCCCCAGCATTTT	CASSIGQGPGNQPQHF
-	TRBV2	TRBJ1-2	-	TGTGCCAGCATGGAAGACTACTCGGGTGGCTACACCTTC	CASMEDYSGGYTF
-	TRBV6-5	TRBJ2-3	-	TGTGCCAGCCGACGACAGCTAGTGATGACAGATACGCAGTATTTT	CASRRQLVMTDTQYF
TRBD1	TRBV7-9	TRBJ2-7	-	TGTGCCAGCAGCCGGCGCTCGAACCGGGACAGGCCATACGAGCAGTACTTC	CASSRRSNRDRPYEQYF
-	TRBV2	TRBJ2-5	-	TGTGCCAGCACAGAACAGGGTTTGGAGACCCAGTACTTC	CASTEQGLETQYF
-	TRBV30	TRBJ1-4	-	TGTGCCTGGAGCTCGATGGGTAATGAAAAACTGTTTTTT	CAWSSMGNEKLFF
-	TRBV2	TRBJ2-5	once	TGTGCCAGCAGTGACCAAGAGACCCAGTACTTC	CASSDQETQYF
TRBD1	TRBV2	TRBJ2-2	-	TGTGCCAGCAGTGTAACAGGGGGCAACGGGGAGCTGTTTTTT	CASSVTGGNGELFF
-	TRBV5-1	TRBJ2-3	once	TGCGCCAGCAGCTTCGGGAGCAGCACAGATACGCAGTATTTT	CASSFGSSTDTQYF
-	TRBV14	TRBJ1-2	-	TGTGCCAGCAGCCAGGGGGGTTTCTATGGCTACACCTTC	CASSQGGFYGYTF
-	TRBV10-3	TRBJ2-3	-	TGTGCCATCAGTGAGGGGCCACCAGATACGCAGTATTTT	CAISEGPPDTQYF
-	TRBV28	TRBJ2-1	-	TGTGCCAGCAGTTTGCGGACTGGAGAGCAGTTCTTC	CASSLRTGEQFF
-	TRBV25-1	TRBJ1-1	-	TGTGCCAGCAGTGAATTGGGAGGGGGCACTGAAGCTTTCTTT	CASSELGGGTEAFF
-	TRBV10-3	TRBJ2-7	-	TGTGCCATCAGTGAGTCCCAGGCCAACTCCTACGAGCAGTACTTC	CAISESQANSYEQYF
-	TRBV7-3	TRBJ1-1	-	TGTGCCAGCAGCGAGACGTCCAGCCTTGATGAAGCTTTCTTT	CASSETSSLDEAFF
-	TRBV21-1	TRBJ2-1	-	TGTGCCAGCAGCAAAGACTACGACAACGAGCAGTTCTTC	CASSKDYDNEQFF
TRBD2	TRBV5-1	TRBJ2-3	once	TGCGCCAGCAGCTTCGCCCAGCGGGGAGCTAGCACAGATACGCAGTATTTT	CASSFAQRGASTDTQYF
-	TRBV18	TRBJ2-2	-	TGTGCCAGCTCACCAGGGAGCACCGGGGAGCTGTTTTTT	CASSPGSTGELFF
-	TRBV5-1	TRBJ2-5	once	TGCGCCAGCAGCGGTAACCAAGAGACCCAGTACTTC	CASSGNQETQYF
TRBD2	TRBV11-3	TRBJ2-3	-	TGTGCCAGCAGCCCGGGGACTAGCTCAGATACGCAGTATTTT	CASSPGTSSDTQYF
-	TRBV7-9	TRBJ1-1	-	TGTGCCAGCAGCTTCGTGGAATTGAACACTGAAGCTTTCTTT	CASSFVELNTEAFF
TRBD2	TRBV6-1	TRBJ2-7	-	TGTGCCAGCAGTGGGACTAGCGGACCCTACGAGCAGTACTTC	CASSGTSGPYEQYF
-	TRBV29-1	TRBJ1-2	-	TGCAGCGTTGGACGGGGATCTTATGGCTACACCTTC	CSVGRGSYGYTF
TRBD2	TRBV6-5	TRBJ2-3	-	TGTGCCAGCACCTCTAGCGGGGGGGCGGCAGATACGCAGTATTTT	CASTSSGGAADTQYF
TRBD1	TRBV6-1	TRBJ2-2	-	TGTGCCAGCTCCGACAGGGCCGACACCGGGGAGCTGTTTTTT	CASSDRADTGELFF
-	TRBV7-9	TRBJ2-1	-	TGTGCCAGCAGCTTAGGGTCGTGGGCCAACAATGAGCAGTTCTTC	CASSLGSWANNEQFF
TRBD1	TRBV18	TRBJ1-6	few	TGTGCCAGCTCACCACCGATCGGGACAGGGGTCTCACCCCTCCACTTT	CASSPPIGTGVSPLHF
-	TRBV7-3	TRBJ1-1	-	TGTGCCAGCAGCTTATCGGGGGACACTGAAGCTTTCTTT	CASSLSGDTEAFF
TRBD2	TRBV5-4	TRBJ2-1	-	TGTGCCAGCAGCGCGACTAGCGCCGGCTACAATGAGCAGTTCTTC	CASSATSAGYNEQFF
-	TRBV5-4	TRBJ1-6	once	TGTGCCAGCAGCTTGGCGGTCGAGGGGGCACCCCTCCACTTT	CASSLAVEGAPLHF
TRBD2	TRBV7-2	TRBJ2-4	-	TGTGCCAGCAGCTTAGCCGCGGGGGTCCGCTCCCCGTACTTC	CASSLAAGVRSPYF
TRBD1	TRBV25-1	TRBJ1-4	-	TGTGCCAGCAGCTCGAGCCCGGACAGGGGGCGTGAAAAACTGTTTTTT	CASSSSPDRGREKLFF
-	TRBV19	TRBJ2-7	-	TGTGCCAGTAGTTTGGTTGTGTTCGACGAGCAGTACTTC	CASSLVVFDEQYF
-	TRBV7-9	TRBJ1-5	-	TGTGCCAGCAGCTTAGAAACGAAACCGAATAGCAATCAGCCCCAGCATTTT	CASSLETKPNSNQPQHF
-	TRBV18	TRBJ2-7	-	TGTGCCAGCTCACCCCGCTCCCTCTCCTACGAGCAGTACTTC	CASSPRSLSYEQYF
-	TRBV28	TRBJ2-7	-	TGTGCCAGTACCTCAAGAGACGAGCAGTACTTC	CASTSRDEQYF
-	TRBV20-1	TRBJ2-7	-	TGCAGTGTTAGGACCCTCTACGAGCAGTACTTC	CSVRTLYEQYF
-	TRBV2	TRBJ2-2	-	TGTGCCAGCAGTGGGGGGACTCTTAACACCGGGGAGCTGTTTTTT	CASSGGTLNTGELFF
-	TRBV7-9	TRBJ1-4	-	TGTGCCAGCAGCTTCCCACTCGGAATTCGGGAAAAACTGTTTTTT	CASSFPLGIREKLFF
TRBD1	TRBV7-9	TRBJ1-4	-	TGTGCCAGCAGCTTTGGACAGGCGAGCGATGAAAAACTGTTTTTT	CASSFGQASDEKLFF
-	TRBV6-1	TRBJ1-1	-	TGTGCCAGCAGAGAGAGGGGGAACACTGAAGCTTTCTTT	CASRERGNTEAFF
-	TRBV4-1	TRBJ2-7	-	TGCGCCAGCAGCCCCGGGGCCCGGGTAGGGGGGCAATACGAGCAGTACTTC	CASSPGARVGGQYEQYF
-	TRBV7-9	TRBJ2-3	-	TGTGCCAGCAGCTCGTACACAGACACAGATACGCAGTATTTT	CASSSYTDTDTQYF
-	TRBV9	TRBJ2-3	-	TGTGCCAGCAGCGTACAAGGATCTGGCACAGATACGCAGTATTTT	CASSVQGSGTDTQYF
-	TRBV30	TRBJ2-5	-	TGTGCCTGGAGTTACCGCTCCGGAGAGACCCAGTACTTC	CAWSYRSGETQYF
TRBD2	TRBV5-1	TRBJ2-2	-	TGCGCCAGCAGCTTGGAGACTAGCGGGAGGGCCACCGGGGAGCTGTTTTTT	CASSLETSGRATGELFF
-	TRBV21-1	TRBJ2-5	-	TGTGCCAGCAGCTCAACTAGTATATCGGCAACTAGCGGAGATAATGTAGAGACCCAGTACTTC	CASSSTSISATSGDNVETQYF
-	TRBV6-1	TRBJ1-1	-	TGTGCCAGCAGTGACCGGACAGTGAACACTGAAGCTTTCTTT	CASSDRTVNTEAFF
-	TRBV9	TRBJ1-6	-	TGTGCCAGCAGCGCCGTACAGGGCACGTTTGATTCACCCCTCCACTTT	CASSAVQGTFDSPLHF
-	TRBV18	TRBJ2-1	once	TGTGCCAGCTCACCGGTGGCCGCCTACAATGAGCAGTTCTTC	CASSPVAAYNEQFF
TRBD1	TRBV18	TRBJ1-5	-	TGTGCCAGCTCACTGGGACAGGGGGGTCAGCCCCAGCATTTT	CASSLGQGGQPQHF
-	TRBV18	TRBJ2-7	-	TGTGCCAGCTCACCAGCACCTATTGGGGCCTACGAGCAGTACTTC	CASSPAPIGAYEQYF
-	TRBV9	TRBJ2-5	once	TGTGCCAGCAGCGTAGGGGGAGGAGAGACCCAGTACTTC	CASSVGGGETQYF
-	TRBV6-1	TRBJ1-5	once	TGTGCCAGCAGTGGGCAGGGGCACTCGCCCCAGCATTTT	CASSGQGHSPQHF